This T cell receptor (beta chain) was sequenced during a study of blood T cell repertoires in COVID-19. The protocol was immunoSEQ multiplex PCR, while the TCRdb copy is restricted to in-frame clones and leaves out a portion. The profile shows 100,000 to 150,000 clones, roughly 91% of them singletons. Trimming pared 5 bases from V and 5 bases from J, leaving 12 bases between. CDR1 and CDR2 from the germline V gene are SNHLY and FYNNEI. The CDR3 covers 13 residues. What was sequenced was peripheral blood. This chain uses TRBV2 with TRBJ2-5; the D gene is possibly TRBD2 (5 bases). This receptor was identified in a human donor in a cohort sampled during active COVID-19. In DNA form, the CDR3 reads TGTGCCAGCAGTTTCATGCGCGGGGAGACCCAGTACTTC. Protein product: CASSFMRGETQYF.